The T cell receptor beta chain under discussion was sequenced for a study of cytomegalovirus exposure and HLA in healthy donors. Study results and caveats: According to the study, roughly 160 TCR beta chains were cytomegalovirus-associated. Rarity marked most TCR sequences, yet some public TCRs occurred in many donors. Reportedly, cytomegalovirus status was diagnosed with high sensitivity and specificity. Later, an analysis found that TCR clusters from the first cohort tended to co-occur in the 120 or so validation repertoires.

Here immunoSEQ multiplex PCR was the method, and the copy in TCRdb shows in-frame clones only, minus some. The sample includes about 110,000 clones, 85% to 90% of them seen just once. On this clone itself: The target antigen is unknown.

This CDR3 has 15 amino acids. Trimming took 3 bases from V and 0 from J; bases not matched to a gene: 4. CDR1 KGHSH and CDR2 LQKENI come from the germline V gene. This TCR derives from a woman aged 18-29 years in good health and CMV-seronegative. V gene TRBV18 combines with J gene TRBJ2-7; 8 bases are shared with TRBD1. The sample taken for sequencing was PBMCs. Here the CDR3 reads CASSPYGQGSYEQYF. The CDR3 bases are TGTGCCAGCTCACCTTACGGACAGGGCTCCTACGAGCAGTACTTC.